This is a list of T cell receptor beta chains from one sample in a study of blood T cell repertoires in COVID-19. Profiling relied on immunoSEQ multiplex PCR, and the TCRdb table lists in-frame clones only, not all of them. The sample shows 75,000 to 100,000 clones, roughly 91% of them seen only once. The sequencing input was peripheral blood. The receptors were sampled from a woman of 80 years or more with acute or convalescent COVID-19. CDR3s include the opening cysteine and the closing phenylalanine or tryptophan. The order of the fields is CDR3 length, clone size, J gene, V gene, D gene, CDR3 DNA, CDR3 protein. D genes are given only for firm matches. Clone size is stated in some rows and not others, as once, few, many or a class when expanded.

len: 13
abundance: -
j_gene: TRBJ1-4
v_gene: TRBV6-5
d_gene: -
CDR3nt: TGTGCCAGTGGCGGGACGGCCCATGAAAAACTGTTTTTT
CDR3aa: CASGGTAHEKLFF

len: 14
abundance: -
j_gene: TRBJ1-2
v_gene: TRBV19
d_gene: -
CDR3nt: TGTGCCAGTAGTCACGCCGGAACAGTTCTTGGCTACACCTTC
CDR3aa: CASSHAGTVLGYTF

len: 16
abundance: -
j_gene: TRBJ2-1
v_gene: TRBV5-4
d_gene: -
CDR3nt: TGTGCCAGCAGCACCCCCGGGACTGGGATTTACAATGAGCAGTTCTTC
CDR3aa: CASSTPGTGIYNEQFF

len: 15
abundance: -
j_gene: TRBJ2-3
v_gene: TRBV6-5
d_gene: TRBD1
CDR3nt: TGTGCCAGCAGTTCCCGGGACAGGGGGTCGGATACGCAGTATTTT
CDR3aa: CASSSRDRGSDTQYF

len: 15
abundance: -
j_gene: TRBJ2-1
v_gene: TRBV4-2
d_gene: TRBD1
CDR3nt: TGTGCCAGCAGCCGCGACAGGGTGTCCTACAATGAGCAGTTCTTC
CDR3aa: CASSRDRVSYNEQFF

len: 15
abundance: -
j_gene: TRBJ1-2
v_gene: TRBV5-3
d_gene: -
CDR3nt: TGTGCCAGAAGGTTGGAGGGGGACGGAATGGAAGGCTACACCTTC
CDR3aa: CARRLEGDGMEGYTF

len: 15
abundance: -
j_gene: TRBJ2-3
v_gene: TRBV19
d_gene: TRBD2
CDR3nt: TGTGCCAGTCGGACTAGCGGGGGAGGCACAGATACGCAGTATTTT
CDR3aa: CASRTSGGGTDTQYF

len: 13
abundance: few
j_gene: TRBJ1-1
v_gene: TRBV27
d_gene: TRBD1
CDR3nt: TGTGCCAGCACGGACAGGGGGCTTGCTGAAGCTTTCTTT
CDR3aa: CASTDRGLAEAFF

len: 15
abundance: -
j_gene: TRBJ1-1
v_gene: TRBV19
d_gene: -
CDR3nt: TGTGCCAGTAGTATAGGGGGGGAGTTGAACACTGAAGCTTTCTTT
CDR3aa: CASSIGGELNTEAFF

len: 14
abundance: -
j_gene: TRBJ1-2
v_gene: TRBV3-1/TRBV3-2
d_gene: TRBD1
CDR3nt: TGTGCCAGCAGCCAGACGGACAGGGGTTATGGCTACACCTTC
CDR3aa: CASSQTDRGYGYTF

len: 15
abundance: -
j_gene: TRBJ2-1
v_gene: TRBV2
d_gene: -
CDR3nt: TGTGCCAGCAGTGAAATTAGGGGTGCGGTCGATGAGCAGTTCTTC
CDR3aa: CASSEIRGAVDEQFF

len: 18
abundance: once
j_gene: TRBJ2-3
v_gene: TRBV5-1
d_gene: TRBD1
CDR3nt: TGCGCCAGCGGGGCAGGACAGGGGTTACGCTGGGGCACAGATACGCAGTATTTT
CDR3aa: CASGAGQGLRWGTDTQYF

len: 11
abundance: -
j_gene: TRBJ2-5
v_gene: TRBV20-1
d_gene: -
CDR3nt: TGCAGTGCTGCGGAAGAGGAGACCCAGTACTTC
CDR3aa: CSAAEEETQYF

len: 16
abundance: -
j_gene: TRBJ2-1
v_gene: TRBV4-3
d_gene: -
CDR3nt: TGCGCCAGCAGCCAAGATGGGCAGGGGCACCACAATGAGCAGTTCTTC
CDR3aa: CASSQDGQGHHNEQFF

len: 16
abundance: -
j_gene: TRBJ1-5
v_gene: TRBV5-8
d_gene: TRBD1
CDR3nt: TGTGCCAGCAGCGGGACAGGGGGCAGGGGCAATCAGCCCCAGCATTTT
CDR3aa: CASSGTGGRGNQPQHF

len: 14
abundance: -
j_gene: TRBJ1-5
v_gene: TRBV4-1
d_gene: -
CDR3nt: TGCGCCAGCAGCCAGCCAGACAGACCCCAGCCCCAGCATTTT
CDR3aa: CASSQPDRPQPQHF

len: 14
abundance: -
j_gene: TRBJ1-3
v_gene: TRBV25-1
d_gene: -
CDR3nt: TGTGCCAGCAGCGACTCAGACTCTGGAAACACCATATATTTT
CDR3aa: CASSDSDSGNTIYF

len: 14
abundance: -
j_gene: TRBJ1-1
v_gene: TRBV11-1
d_gene: -
CDR3nt: TGTGCCAGCAGCAGACAGCTACTGAACACTGAAGCTTTCTTT
CDR3aa: CASSRQLLNTEAFF

len: 13
abundance: -
j_gene: TRBJ2-7
v_gene: TRBV14
d_gene: TRBD1
CDR3nt: TGTGCCAGCAGCGACAGGGGGCGACACGAGCAGTACTTC
CDR3aa: CASSDRGRHEQYF

len: 14
abundance: -
j_gene: TRBJ1-2
v_gene: TRBV20-1
d_gene: TRBD1
CDR3nt: TGCAGTGCTAGTAACAGGGGGCGTGCGCATGGCTACACCTTC
CDR3aa: CSASNRGRAHGYTF

len: 14
abundance: -
j_gene: TRBJ2-3
v_gene: TRBV7-6
d_gene: -
CDR3nt: TGTGCCAGCAGCCTCCGAGCGGGTGCAGATACGCAGTATTTT
CDR3aa: CASSLRAGADTQYF

len: 14
abundance: -
j_gene: TRBJ1-5
v_gene: TRBV6-6
d_gene: -
CDR3nt: TGTGCCAGCTCCCAACGACAGAACAATCAGCCCCAGCATTTT
CDR3aa: CASSQRQNNQPQHF

len: 15
abundance: -
j_gene: TRBJ2-5
v_gene: TRBV7-2
d_gene: -
CDR3nt: TGTGCCAGCAGCTTAGGCCATCAGGGCAGAGAGACCCAGTACTTC
CDR3aa: CASSLGHQGRETQYF

len: 14
abundance: -
j_gene: TRBJ2-7
v_gene: TRBV3-1/TRBV3-2
d_gene: TRBD1
CDR3nt: TGTGCCAGCAGCCAAGGGACAGGGGTCTACGAGCAGTACTTC
CDR3aa: CASSQGTGVYEQYF

len: 14
abundance: -
j_gene: TRBJ1-4
v_gene: TRBV18
d_gene: -
CDR3nt: TGTGCCAGCTCTCCAGGACAGTCTAATGAAAAACTGTTTTTT
CDR3aa: CASSPGQSNEKLFF

len: 14
abundance: -
j_gene: TRBJ1-1
v_gene: TRBV3-1/TRBV3-2
d_gene: -
CDR3nt: TGTGCCAGCAGCCGCTCGGGGGTTTGGACTGAAGCTTTCTTT
CDR3aa: CASSRSGVWTEAFF

len: 17
abundance: -
j_gene: TRBJ2-1
v_gene: TRBV27
d_gene: -
CDR3nt: TGTGCCAGCAGTTTCCTGAAAAGGCAGGGGTATGTGTATGAGCAGTTCTTC
CDR3aa: CASSFLKRQGYVYEQFF

len: 15
abundance: -
j_gene: TRBJ1-4
v_gene: TRBV7-6
d_gene: TRBD1
CDR3nt: TGTGCCAGCAGTCCCGGGACAGGGGGAGATGAAAAACTGTTTTTT
CDR3aa: CASSPGTGGDEKLFF

len: 17
abundance: once
j_gene: TRBJ2-3
v_gene: TRBV5-1
d_gene: TRBD2
CDR3nt: TGCGCCAGCAGCTCCCGGACTAGCGGGGGTATCACAGATACGCAGTATTTT
CDR3aa: CASSSRTSGGITDTQYF

len: 14
abundance: -
j_gene: TRBJ2-7
v_gene: TRBV3-1/TRBV3-2
d_gene: TRBD1
CDR3nt: TGTGCCAGCAGCCTGGACAGGCTACCCTACGAGCAGTACTTC
CDR3aa: CASSLDRLPYEQYF

len: 12
abundance: -
j_gene: TRBJ1-3
v_gene: TRBV29-1
d_gene: -
CDR3nt: TGCAGCGCGACAGCCTCTGGAAACACCATATATTTT
CDR3aa: CSATASGNTIYF